These T cell receptor beta chains were read from a single sample in a study of blood T cells in healthy people across ages. Each CDR3 protein gets one entry after TCRdb re-called the 5' RACE reads with MiXCR. Of more than 800,000 distinct CDR3 sequences in the sample, about 28% were seen once. The sample consisted of blood. Receptors were obtained from an elderly woman in good health. CDR3s include the opening cysteine and the closing phenylalanine or tryptophan. Fields, in order: clone size, J gene, D gene, V gene, CDR3 protein, CDR3 DNA. D genes are given only for firm matches. Size is stated for part of the rows, as once, few or many counts, or as a class when the clone is expanded.

many,TRBJ2-5,TRBD2,TRBV29-1,CSVGGLAGGKIQETQYF,TGCAGCGTCGGGGGACTAGCGGGGGGGAAAATCCAAGAGACCCAGTACTTC
few,TRBJ2-3,TRBD1,TRBV2,CASSSRQGAQDTQYF,TGTGCCAGCAGTTCACGACAGGGGGCGCAGGATACGCAGTATTTT
-,TRBJ2-3,-,TRBV18,CASSPRDGKTDTQYF,TGTGCCAGCTCACCCCGGGACGGAAAGACAGATACGCAGTATTTT
-,TRBJ2-2,TRBD1,TRBV24-1,CAISSDRVNTGERFF,TGTGCCATCAGTTCGGACAGGGTTAACACCGGGGAGCGGTTTTTT
many,TRBJ2-1,TRBD2,TRBV20-1,CSARDRRSGGNNEQFF,TGCAGTGCTAGAGATAGGCGGAGCGGGGGAAACAATGAGCAGTTCTTC
few,TRBJ2-2,TRBD1,TRBV6-1,CASRVEGQANTGELFF,TGTGCCAGCAGAGTCGAGGGACAGGCGAACACCGGGGAGCTGTTTTTT
-,TRBJ2-1,-,TRBV6-2/TRBV6-3,CASSPRTDRYWPYNEQFF,TGTGCCAGCAGTCCTCGTACAGACAGGTACTGGCCCTACAATGAGCAGTTCTTC
-,TRBJ2-5,-,TRBV5-4,CAGSLRGQETQYF,TGTGCCGGCAGCTTGCGGGGACAAGAGACCCAGTACTTC
-,TRBJ2-5,TRBD1,TRBV6-2/TRBV6-3,CAGSSGTGRETQYF,TGTGCCGGCAGTTCGGGGACAGGGAGAGAGACCCAGTACTTC
few,TRBJ2-5,TRBD2,TRBV5-4,CASSFGEGTQYF,TGTGCCAGCAGTTTCGGGGAGGGGACCCAGTACTTC
few,TRBJ2-7,-,TRBV28,CASMDSWAYEQYF,TGTGCCAGCATGGACAGTTGGGCCTACGAGCAGTACTTC
many,TRBJ2-3,-,TRBV20-1,CSAPLGASGGTQYF,TGCAGTGCTCCTCTTGGCGCGTCGGGTGGGACGCAGTATTTT
many,TRBJ2-3,-,TRBV18,CASSPSTGTDTQYF,TGTGCCAGCTCACCGTCGACAGGCACAGATACGCAGTATTTT
-,TRBJ2-6,TRBD1,TRBV6-2/TRBV6-3,CASSYPPHRGRLSSGANVLTF,TGTGCCAGCAGTTACCCGCCCCACAGGGGGAGACTTAGCTCTGGGGCCAACGTCCTGACTTTC
few,TRBJ2-5,TRBD1,TRBV16,CASSLTGGPETQYF,TGTGCCAGCAGCCTGACAGGGGGCCCGGAGACCCAGTACTTC
many,TRBJ2-3,TRBD2,TRBV6-2/TRBV6-3,CASSYSTSGALDTQYF,TGTGCCAGCAGTTACTCGACTAGCGGGGCCCTTGATACGCAGTATTTT
once,TRBJ2-5,-,TRBV7-2,CASALDRGETQYF,TGTGCCAGCGCTCTGGATAGGGGGGAGACCCAGTACTTC
few,TRBJ1-5,-,TRBV5-1,CASSLSSGQPQHF,TGCGCCAGCAGCTTGTCGTCAGGTCAGCCCCAGCATTTT
-,TRBJ2-1,TRBD1,TRBV4-1,CASSQVIGQGGETQFF,TGCGCCAGCAGCCAAGTGATTGGACAGGGAGGTGAGACCCAGTTCTTC
many,TRBJ2-4,-,TRBV6-2/TRBV6-3,CASRETRGFIQYF,TGTGCCAGCAGAGAGACACGGGGCTTTATTCAGTACTTC
many,TRBJ2-5,TRBD2,TRBV6-6,CASSYVAGGPGETQYF,TGTGCCAGCAGTTACGTAGCGGGGGGGCCGGGAGAGACCCAGTACTTC
many,TRBJ1-2,-,TRBV4-1,CASSQDSPLIYGYTF,TGCGCCAGCAGCCAAGATTCACCCCTTATCTATGGCTACACCTTC
many,TRBJ1-2,-,TRBV5-1,CASSPYAVDGAYTF,TGCGCCAGCAGCCCCTACGCTGTGGACGGTGCATACACCTTC
-,TRBJ2-7,-,TRBV7-2,CASSLYQGSSYEQYF,TGTGCCAGCAGCTTATATCAGGGGTCCTCCTACGAGCAGTACTTC
many,TRBJ2-5,-,TRBV4-3,CASSQDAGLGETQYF,TGCGCCAGCAGCCAAGATGCGGGACTGGGAGAGACCCAGTACTTC
-,TRBJ2-7,TRBD1,TRBV7-2,CASSLVWDSTYEQYF,TGTGCCAGCAGCTTAGTATGGGACAGTACCTACGAGCAGTACTTC
-,TRBJ2-3,TRBD1,TRBV7-9,CASSLTTGSTDTQYF,TGTGCCAGCAGCTTAACGACAGGGAGCACAGATACGCAGTATTTT
many,TRBJ1-4,-,TRBV20-1,CSAQRPGNQGEKLFF,TGCAGTGCCCAGAGGCCAGGGAATCAGGGTGAAAAACTGTTTTTT
many,TRBJ2-1,TRBD2,TRBV4-1,CASSHPPEAGFSYNEQFF,TGCGCCAGCAGCCACCCACCGGAAGCGGGGTTCTCCTACAATGAGCAGTTCTTC
-,TRBJ1-1,-,TRBV20-1,CSARQGTPNTEAFF,TGCAGTGCCCGCCAAGGGACACCGAACACTGAAGCTTTCTTT
-,TRBJ1-6,TRBD1,TRBV27,CASSAGQAISPLHF,TGTGCCAGCAGTGCCGGACAGGCCATATCACCCCTCCACTTT
many,TRBJ1-2,TRBD1,TRBV20-1,CSARRQGDYGYTF,TGCAGTGCTAGGAGACAGGGCGACTATGGCTACACCTTC
few,TRBJ2-7,-,TRBV18,CASSPSAGNYEQYF,TGTGCCAGCTCACCGTCGGCGGGGAACTACGAGCAGTACTTC
-,TRBJ1-1,-,TRBV5-1,CASSLGSIAFF,TGCGCCAGCAGCCTCGGAAGTATCGCTTTCTTT
-,TRBJ1-1,TRBD1,TRBV3-1,CASSPEGARVNTEAFF,TGTGCCAGCAGCCCCGAGGGGGCGCGGGTGAACACTGAAGCTTTCTTT
-,TRBJ2-3,-,TRBV3-1,CASSPMWGRTDTQYF,TGTGCCAGCAGCCCCATGTGGGGCCGCACAGATACGCAGTATTTT
many,TRBJ2-7,-,TRBV10-3,CAISESFEQYF,TGTGCCATCAGTGAGTCTTTCGAGCAGTACTTC
-,TRBJ2-1,-,TRBV7-2,CASSASGVNEQFF,TGTGCCAGCAGCGCATCAGGGGTGAATGAGCAGTTCTTC
-,TRBJ2-6,-,TRBV20-1,CSAREIGAVGANVLTF,TGCAGTGCTAGAGAGATAGGAGCGGTGGGGGCCAACGTCCTGACTTTC
few,TRBJ2-3,-,TRBV11-3,CASSDRQGLTDTQYF,TGTGCCAGCAGTGATAGGCAGGGGTTAACAGATACGCAGTATTTT
-,TRBJ2-5,-,TRBV20-1,CSATSMTQQETQYF,TGCAGTGCTACCTCTATGACACAGCAAGAGACCCAGTACTTC
many,TRBJ2-3,-,TRBV4-3,CASSQTVQGRTDTQYF,TGCGCCAGCAGCCAAACAGTACAGGGGAGGACAGATACGCAGTATTTT
few,TRBJ1-2,-,TRBV20-1,CRAPTVNYGYTF,TGCAGGGCACCGACAGTTAACTATGGCTACACCTTC
many,TRBJ1-2,-,TRBV6-6,CASSYRTGNYGYTF,TGTGCCAGCAGTTACCGAACAGGGAACTATGGCTACACCTTC
many,TRBJ2-1,TRBD1,TRBV7-2,CASNPGGQGYNEQFF,TGTGCCAGCAATCCCGGGGGACAGGGGTACAATGAGCAGTTCTTC
few,TRBJ1-5,-,TRBV6-1,CASSERQRSNQPQHF,TGTGCCAGCAGTGAAAGACAGAGAAGCAATCAGCCCCAGCATTTT
few,TRBJ2-7,TRBD1,TRBV7-2,CASSRRTGMTTYEQYF,TGTGCCAGCAGCAGGAGGACAGGGATGACTACCTACGAGCAGTACTTC
-,TRBJ2-7,TRBD2,TRBV12-3/TRBV12-4,CASSLSGGGPYEQYF,TGTGCCAGCAGTTTAAGTGGCGGGGGGCCCTACGAGCAGTACTTC
-,TRBJ1-1,-,TRBV28,CASIQGSGRMNTEAFF,TGTGCCAGCATTCAAGGTAGTGGGCGGATGAACACTGAAGCTTTCTTT
few,TRBJ1-4,TRBD1,TRBV18,CASSSRQGNNEKLFF,TGTGCCAGCTCATCACGACAGGGCAATAATGAAAAACTGTTTTTT
once,TRBJ2-1,-,TRBV7-2,CASSYHRYNEQFF,TGTGCCAGCAGCTACCACAGATACAATGAGCAGTTCTTC